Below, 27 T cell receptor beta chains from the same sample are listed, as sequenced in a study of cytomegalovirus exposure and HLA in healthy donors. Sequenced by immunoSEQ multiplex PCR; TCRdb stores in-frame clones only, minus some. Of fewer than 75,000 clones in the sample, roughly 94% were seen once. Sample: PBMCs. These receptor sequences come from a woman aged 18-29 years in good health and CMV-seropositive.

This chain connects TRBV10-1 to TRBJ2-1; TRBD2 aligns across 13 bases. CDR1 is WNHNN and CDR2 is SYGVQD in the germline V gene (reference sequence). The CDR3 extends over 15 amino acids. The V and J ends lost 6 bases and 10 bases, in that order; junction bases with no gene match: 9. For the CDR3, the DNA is TGCGCCAGCAGCACGGGACTAGCGGGGTCTTGGGAGCAGTTCTTC. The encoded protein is CASSTGLAGSWEQFF.

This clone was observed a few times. As DNA, the CDR3 is TGTGCCAGCAGCTCCCTTCCCGGAAACACCATATATTTT. Translated: CASSSLPGNTIYF. This chain uses TRBV9 with TRBJ1-3; D is unclear. Trimming removed 4 bases at V and 4 bases at J, with 9 bases between. The CDR3 length is 13 residues. The germline V gene encodes CDR1 SGDLS and CDR2 YYNGEE.

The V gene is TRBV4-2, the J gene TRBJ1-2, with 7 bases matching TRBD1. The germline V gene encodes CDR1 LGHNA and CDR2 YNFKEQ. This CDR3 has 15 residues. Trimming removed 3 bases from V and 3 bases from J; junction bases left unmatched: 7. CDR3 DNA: TGTGCCAGCAGCCACGACAGGGCAGGTGACTATGGCTACACCTTC. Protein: CASSHDRAGDYGYTF.

In nucleotides, the CDR3 is TGTGCCAGCAGCTTCGGGGTAAACAGGGATCAGCCAGGGACCCAGTACTTC. Translated: CASSFGVNRDQPGTQYF. The chain employs TRBV7-9 and TRBJ2-5; possible D gene TRBD1, 6 bases. The CDR3 sequence is 17 residues long. Trimming left V 3 bases short and J 7 bases short, with 24 bases between. The germline CDR1 and CDR2 sequences are SEHNR and FQNEAQ (reference sequence). Complete variable domain (other parts from reference TRBV7-9 and TRBJ2-5): DTGVSQNPRHKITKRGQNVTFRCDPISEHNRLYWYRQTLGQGPEFLTYFQNEAQLEKSRLLSDRFSAERPKGSFSTLEIQRTEQGDSAMYLCASSFGVNRDQPGTQYFGPGTRLLVL.

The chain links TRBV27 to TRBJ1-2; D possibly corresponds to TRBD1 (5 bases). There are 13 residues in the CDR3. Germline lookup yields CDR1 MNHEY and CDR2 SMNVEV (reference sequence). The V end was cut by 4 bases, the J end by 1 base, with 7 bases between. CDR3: CASSWGVNYGYTF. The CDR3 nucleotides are TGTGCCAGCAGTTGGGGGGTTAACTATGGCTACACCTTC.

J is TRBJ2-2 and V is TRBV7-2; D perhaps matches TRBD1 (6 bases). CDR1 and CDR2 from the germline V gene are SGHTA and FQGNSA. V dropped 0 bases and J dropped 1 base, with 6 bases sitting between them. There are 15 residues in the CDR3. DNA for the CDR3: TGTGCCAGCAGCTTAGCACAGGGGAACACCGGGGAGCTGTTTTTT. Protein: CASSLAQGNTGELFF.

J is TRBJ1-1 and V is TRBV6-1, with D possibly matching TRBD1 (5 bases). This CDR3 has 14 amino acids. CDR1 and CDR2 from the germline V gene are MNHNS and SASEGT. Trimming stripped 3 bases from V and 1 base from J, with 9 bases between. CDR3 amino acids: CASSEVGANTEAFF. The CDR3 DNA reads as TGTGCCAGCAGTGAGGTAGGGGCGAACACTGAAGCTTTCTTT.

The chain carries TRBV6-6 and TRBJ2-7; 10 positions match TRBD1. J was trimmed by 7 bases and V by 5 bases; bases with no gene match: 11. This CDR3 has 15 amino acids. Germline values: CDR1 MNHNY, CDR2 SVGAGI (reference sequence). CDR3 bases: TGTGCCAGCAGTGCTCCGGGACAGGGGATGGGGGAGCAGTACTTC. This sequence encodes CASSAPGQGMGEQYF.

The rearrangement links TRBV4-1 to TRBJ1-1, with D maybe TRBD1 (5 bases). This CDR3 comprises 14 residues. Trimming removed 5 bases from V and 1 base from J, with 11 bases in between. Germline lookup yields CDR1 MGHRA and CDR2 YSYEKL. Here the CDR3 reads CASSRGRGNTEAFF. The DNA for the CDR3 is TGCGCCAGCAGCAGGGGCCGAGGGAACACTGAAGCTTTCTTT.

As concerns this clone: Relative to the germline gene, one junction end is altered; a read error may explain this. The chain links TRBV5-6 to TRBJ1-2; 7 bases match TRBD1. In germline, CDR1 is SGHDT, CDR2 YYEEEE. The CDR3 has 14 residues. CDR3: CASRLGQFNYGYTF. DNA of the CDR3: TGTGCCAGCAGATTGGGACAGTTTAACTATGGCTACACCTTC.

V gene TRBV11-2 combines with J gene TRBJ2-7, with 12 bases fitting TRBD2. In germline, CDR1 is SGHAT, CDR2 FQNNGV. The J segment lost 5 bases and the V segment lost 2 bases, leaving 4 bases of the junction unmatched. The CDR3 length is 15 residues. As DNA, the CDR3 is TGTGCCAGCAGCTTAAGACTAGCGGGAGTCGACGAGCAGTACTTC. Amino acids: CASSLRLAGVDEQYF.

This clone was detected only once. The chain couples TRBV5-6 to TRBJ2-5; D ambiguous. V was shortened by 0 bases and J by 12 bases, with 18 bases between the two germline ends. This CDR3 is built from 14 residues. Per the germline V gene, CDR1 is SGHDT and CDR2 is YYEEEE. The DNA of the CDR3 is TGTGCCAGCAGCTTGGGGGCAGCTGTCCTCCGAAAGTACTTC. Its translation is CASSLGAAVLRKYF.

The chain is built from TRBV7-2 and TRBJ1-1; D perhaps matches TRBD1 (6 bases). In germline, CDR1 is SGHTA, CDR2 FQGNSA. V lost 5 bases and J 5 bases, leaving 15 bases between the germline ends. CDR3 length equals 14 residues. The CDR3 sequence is CASSLRGGATEAFF. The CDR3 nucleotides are TGTGCCAGCAGCCTGAGAGGGGGAGCGACTGAAGCTTTCTTT. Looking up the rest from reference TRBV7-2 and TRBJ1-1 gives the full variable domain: GAGVSQSPSNKVTEKGKDVELRCDPISGHTALYWYRQSLGQGLEFLIYFQGNSAPDKSGLPSDRFSAERTGGSVSTLTIQRTQQEDSAVYLCASSLRGGATEAFFGQGTRLTVV.

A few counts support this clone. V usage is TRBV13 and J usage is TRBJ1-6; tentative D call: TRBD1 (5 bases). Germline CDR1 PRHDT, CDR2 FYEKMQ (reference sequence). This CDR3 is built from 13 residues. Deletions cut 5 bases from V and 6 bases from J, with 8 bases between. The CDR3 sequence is CASSLDSNSPLHF. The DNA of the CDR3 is TGTGCCAGCAGCCTCGACAGTAATTCACCCCTCCACTTT.

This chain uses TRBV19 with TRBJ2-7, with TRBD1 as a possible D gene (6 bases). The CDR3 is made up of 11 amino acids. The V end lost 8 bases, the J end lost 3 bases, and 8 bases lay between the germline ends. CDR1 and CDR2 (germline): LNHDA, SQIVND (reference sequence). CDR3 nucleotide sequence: TGTGCCAGTGGACAGAACTACGAGCAGTACTTC. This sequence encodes CASGQNYEQYF.

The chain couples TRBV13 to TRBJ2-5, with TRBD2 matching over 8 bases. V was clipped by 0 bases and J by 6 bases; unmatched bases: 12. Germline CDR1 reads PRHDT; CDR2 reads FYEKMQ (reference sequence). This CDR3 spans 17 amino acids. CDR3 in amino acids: CASSLGLGGETGKTQYF. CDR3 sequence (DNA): TGTGCCAGCAGCTTAGGCCTCGGGGGGGAAACCGGGAAGACCCAGTACTTC.

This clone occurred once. CDR3 loop: CASSEPGLAGSYEQYF. CDR3 nucleotide sequence: TGTGCCAGCAGTGAACCGGGACTAGCGGGCTCCTACGAGCAGTACTTC. This chain connects TRBV2 to TRBJ2-7; TRBD2 matches 12 bases. CDR3 length: 16 amino acids. Losses at the gene ends were 2 bases for V and 0 bases for J; bases not matched to a gene: 2. Germline V gene lookup returns CDR1 SNHLY and CDR2 FYNNEI.

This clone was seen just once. The CDR3 reads CASILRVAVRGCHEQYF. The CDR3 bases are TGTGCCAGCATTCTACGGGTTGCCGTCAGGGGTTGTCACGAGCAGTACTTC. The chain uses TRBV21-1 and TRBJ2-7; the tabulated D call, TRBD1, remains unverified against the DNA. TRBV21-1 is a pseudogene locus. The CDR3 is 17 amino acids.

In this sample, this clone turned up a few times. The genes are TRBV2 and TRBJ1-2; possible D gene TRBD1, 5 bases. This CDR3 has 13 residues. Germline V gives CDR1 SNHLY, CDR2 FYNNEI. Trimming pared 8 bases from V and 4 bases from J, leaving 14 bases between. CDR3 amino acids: CASFGGLGYGYTF. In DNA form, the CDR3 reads TGTGCCAGCTTCGGGGGGTTAGGCTATGGCTACACCTTC.

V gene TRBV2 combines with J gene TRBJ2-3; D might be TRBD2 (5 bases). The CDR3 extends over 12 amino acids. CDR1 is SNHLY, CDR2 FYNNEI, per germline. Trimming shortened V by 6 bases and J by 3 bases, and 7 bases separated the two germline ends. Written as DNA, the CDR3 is TGTGCCAGCAGCGGACTTACAGATACGCAGTATTTT. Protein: CASSGLTDTQYF.

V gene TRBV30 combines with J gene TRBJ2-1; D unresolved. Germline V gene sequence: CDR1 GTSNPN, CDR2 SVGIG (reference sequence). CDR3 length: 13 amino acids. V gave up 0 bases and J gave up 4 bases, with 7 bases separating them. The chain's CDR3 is CAWSVNNYNEQFF. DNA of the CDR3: TGTGCCTGGAGTGTTAACAATTACAATGAGCAGTTCTTC. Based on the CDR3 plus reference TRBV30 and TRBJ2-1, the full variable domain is SQTIHQWPATLVQPVGSPLSLECTVEGTSNPNLYWYRQAAGRGLQLLFYSVGIGQISSEVPQNLSASRPQDRQFILSSKKLLLSDSGFYLCAWSVNNYNEQFFGPGTRLTVL.

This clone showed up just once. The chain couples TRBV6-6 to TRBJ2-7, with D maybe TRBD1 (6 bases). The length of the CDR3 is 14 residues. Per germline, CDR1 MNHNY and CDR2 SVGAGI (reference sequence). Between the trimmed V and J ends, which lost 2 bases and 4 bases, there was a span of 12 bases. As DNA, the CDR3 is TGTGCCAGCAGTTACGTTGGGGGCGAGTACGAGCAGTACTTC. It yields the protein CASSYVGGEYEQYF.

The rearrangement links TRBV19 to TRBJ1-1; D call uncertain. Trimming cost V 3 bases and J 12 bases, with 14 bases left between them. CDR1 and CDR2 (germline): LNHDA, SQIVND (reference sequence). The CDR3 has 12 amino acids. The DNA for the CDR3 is TGTGCCAGTAGTATTCCTGGAGTCTACCCTTTCTTT. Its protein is CASSIPGVYPFF.

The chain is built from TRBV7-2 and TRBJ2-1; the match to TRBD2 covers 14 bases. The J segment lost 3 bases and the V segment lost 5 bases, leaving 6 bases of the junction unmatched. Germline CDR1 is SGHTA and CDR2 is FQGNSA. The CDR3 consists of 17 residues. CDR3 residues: CASSPGLAGGNYNEQFF. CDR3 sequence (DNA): TGTGCCAGCAGCCCTGGACTAGCGGGGGGTAACTACAATGAGCAGTTCTTC.

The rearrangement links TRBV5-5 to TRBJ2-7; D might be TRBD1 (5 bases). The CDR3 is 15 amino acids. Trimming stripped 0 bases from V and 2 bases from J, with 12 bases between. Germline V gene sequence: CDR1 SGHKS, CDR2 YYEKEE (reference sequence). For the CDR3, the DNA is TGTGCCAGCAGCTTGGCGGTAGGGGATCCCTACGAGCAGTACTTC. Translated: CASSLAVGDPYEQYF. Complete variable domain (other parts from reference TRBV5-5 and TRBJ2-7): DAGVTQSPTHLIKTRGQQVTLRCSPISGHKSVSWYQQVLGQGPQFIFQYYEKEERGRGNFPDRFSARQFPNYSSELNVNALLLGDSALYLCASSLAVGDPYEQYFGPGTRLTVT.

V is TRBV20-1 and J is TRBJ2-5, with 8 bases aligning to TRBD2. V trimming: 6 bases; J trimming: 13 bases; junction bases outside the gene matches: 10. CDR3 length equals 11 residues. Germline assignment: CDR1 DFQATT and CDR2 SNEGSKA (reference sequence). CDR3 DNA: TGCAGTGCAGAAAGGCGGGGGGAAGGGTACTTC. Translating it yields CSAERRGEGYF.

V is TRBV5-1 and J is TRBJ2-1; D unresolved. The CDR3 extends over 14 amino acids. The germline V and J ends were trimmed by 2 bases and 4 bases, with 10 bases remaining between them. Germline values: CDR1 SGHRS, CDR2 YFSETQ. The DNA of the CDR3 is TGCGCCAGCAGCTTACAGAAAACTTACAATGAGCAGTTCTTC. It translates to CASSLQKTYNEQFF.